What follows is one T cell receptor (beta chain) and its context. V was trimmed by 6 bases and J by 0 bases, leaving 16 bases between them. Germline V gene data show CDR1 as KGHSH and CDR2 as LQKENI. CDR3 size: 16 residues. Original methodology: For nucleated cells, counts were estimated from reference gene primer amplification. Profiling relied on immunoSEQ multiplex PCR, and the TCRdb table lists in-frame clones only, not all of them. The V and J calls and clone size come from that table; D and trimming were worked out from the DNA. The sample holds 200,000 to 250,000 clones, 86% seen once. The sample is drawn from a study of blood T cell repertoires in COVID-19. Study-wide background: T cells, B-cell-depleted T cells, or PBMCs provided the cDNA or gDNA that served as material.

Seattle-derived patients entered the study during active infection and were followed longitudinally. The sequenced material came from peripheral blood. This rearrangement joins TRBV18 to TRBJ2-3, with D maybe TRBD2 (5 bases). This clonotype was sampled from a woman aged 50 to 65 with COVID-19, enrolled during active disease. The CDR3 spells CASSPKDSVSTDTQYF. The CDR3 DNA sequence: TGTGCCAGCTCTCCAAAGGACTCAGTAAGCACAGATACGCAGTATTTT.